The 3 T cell receptor beta chains below come from one sample, sequenced in a study of cytomegalovirus exposure and HLA in healthy donors. The PCR ran on 60 Vbeta and 13 Jbeta primers. The repertoire was sequenced with immunoSEQ multiplex PCR; TCRdb's copy has only in-frame clones and lacks some. The sample totals about 42,000 clones. Sequenced input: PBMCs. Source of these receptors: a man aged 30 to 45 in good health and CMV-seronegative.

V and J are TRBV6-5 and TRBJ2-7; 7 bases are shared with TRBD2. The germline V gene has CDR1 MNHEY and CDR2 SVGAGI. The CDR3 has 15 residues. The junction had 9 bases not matched to a gene; V was cut back by 7 bases and J by 0 bases. The CDR3 DNA reads as TGTGCCAGCACTAGCGGAGCCGCACCCTCCTACGAGCAGTACTTC. Its protein product is CASTSGAAPSYEQYF.

V gene TRBV9 combines with J gene TRBJ2-5; 11 bases match TRBD2. CDR1 is SGDLS, CDR2 YYNGEE, per germline. Unmatched junction bases numbered 4, after V lost 2 bases and J lost 1 base. The CDR3 covers 16 residues. The CDR3 protein is CASSVGTSGLQETQYF. The CDR3 region has the DNA TGTGCCAGCAGCGTGGGGACTAGCGGACTCCAAGAGACCCAGTACTTC.

The chain employs TRBV29-1 and TRBJ2-7, with TRBD1 matching over 9 bases. This CDR3 has 16 residues. V shed 2 bases, J shed 7 bases, and the junction held 15 bases outside the gene matches. Germline V gives CDR1 SQVTM, CDR2 ANQGSEA. The CDR3 DNA reads TGCAGCGTTGAATGGGGGACAGGGATTACGGGCGGGGAGCAGTACTTC. Encoded protein: CSVEWGTGITGGEQYF.